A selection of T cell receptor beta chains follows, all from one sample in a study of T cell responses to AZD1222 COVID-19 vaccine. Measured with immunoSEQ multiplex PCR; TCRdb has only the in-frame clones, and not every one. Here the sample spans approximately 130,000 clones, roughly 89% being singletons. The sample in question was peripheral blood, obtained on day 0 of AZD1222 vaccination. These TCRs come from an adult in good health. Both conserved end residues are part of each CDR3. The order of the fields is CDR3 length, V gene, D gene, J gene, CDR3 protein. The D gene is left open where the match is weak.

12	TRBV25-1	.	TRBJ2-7	CASSEDFYEQYF
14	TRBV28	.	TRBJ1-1	CASRGDARSTEAFF
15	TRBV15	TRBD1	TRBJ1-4	CATSKDRAGNEKLFF
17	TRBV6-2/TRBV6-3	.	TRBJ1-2	CASSSSLSGPLYYGYTF
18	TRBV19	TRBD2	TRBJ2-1	CASSSKTSVSPYSGEQFF
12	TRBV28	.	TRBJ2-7	CASSYNSYEQYF
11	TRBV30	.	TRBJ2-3	CAWRSRDTQYF
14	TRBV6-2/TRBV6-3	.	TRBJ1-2	CASSYSNPPTGYTF
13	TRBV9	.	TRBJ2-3	CASSVDRDDTQYF
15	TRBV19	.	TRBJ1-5	CASRVVGGLRQPQHF
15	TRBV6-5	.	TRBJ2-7	CASSYSKPLGFEQYF
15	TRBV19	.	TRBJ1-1	CASSSSQYMNTEAFF
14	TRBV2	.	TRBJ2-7	CASSEEGGFYEQYF
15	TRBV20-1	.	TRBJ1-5	CSASRGDLSNQPQHF
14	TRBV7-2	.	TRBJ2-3	CASSSSRRTDTQYF
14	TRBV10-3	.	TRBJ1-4	CAISEWGTNEKLFF
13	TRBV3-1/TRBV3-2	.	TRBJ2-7	CASSRTEAYEQYF
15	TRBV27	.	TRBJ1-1	CASSLGAAMNTEAFF
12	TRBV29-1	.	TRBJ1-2	CSVEGGLYGYTF
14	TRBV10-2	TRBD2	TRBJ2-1	CASKLAGGPDEQFF
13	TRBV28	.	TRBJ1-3	CASSPYRVDTIYF
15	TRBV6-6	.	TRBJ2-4	CASTITWGRENIQYF
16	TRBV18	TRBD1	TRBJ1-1	CASSDWTGVGNTEAFF
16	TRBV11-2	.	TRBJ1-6	CASSLRPTGNNSPLHF
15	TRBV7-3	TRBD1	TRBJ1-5	CASSLWGDRREAQHF
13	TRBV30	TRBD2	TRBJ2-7	CAWRLAGGREQYF
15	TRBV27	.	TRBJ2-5	CASSLAWGGSETQYF
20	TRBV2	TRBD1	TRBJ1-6	CASSEPGQGFLSNPLGALHF
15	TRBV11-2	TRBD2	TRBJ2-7	CASSSETSGSYEQYF
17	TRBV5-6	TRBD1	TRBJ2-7	CASSPGQVLSYMWEQYF